The 22 T cell receptor beta chains given below trace back to one sample, sequenced in a study of breast tumors, draining lymph nodes, adjacent tissues. TCRdb recomputed calls from the multiplex PCR reads with MiXCR, one row per CDR3 protein. Altogether 290,000 or so distinct CDR3 sequences are present, under 35% being singletons, with the ten largest covering roughly 1.2%. Breast cancer patients provided tissue from their axillary draining lymph nodes. The specimen was axillary lymph node tissue. These receptors all stem from a female donor with breast cancer. Some clones in this sample may be carry-over from other donors' samples.

This clonotype showed up many times. The chain recombines TRBV7-2 with TRBJ2-1, with D unresolved. This CDR3 contains 12 residues. In germline, CDR1 is SGHTA, CDR2 FQGNSA. V shed 5 bases and J shed 12 bases, with 14 bases lying between them. The CDR3 loop is CASSPGLSGQFF. In DNA, the CDR3 is TGTGCCAGCAGCCCCGGCCTTTCGGGGCAGTTCTTC.

This clonotype was counted between two and nine times. A much larger clone sits a single nucleotide away, making a read error possible. The chain couples TRBV7-3 to TRBJ2-1; D could derive from TRBD1 or TRBD2 (5 bases each). Per the germline V gene, CDR1 is SGHTA and CDR2 is FQGTGA. V shed 7 bases and J shed 0 bases, with 13 bases lying between them. This CDR3 has 15 amino acids. The CDR3 loop reads CASNGGLSSYNEQFF. As DNA, the CDR3 is TGTGCCAGCAATGGGGGATTGAGCTCCTACAATGAGCAGTTCTTC.

At least ten counts were recorded for this clonotype. V is TRBV24-1 and J is TRBJ1-2; D is perhaps TRBD1 (5 bases). The germline gives CDR1 KGHDR, CDR2 SFDVKD. V was clipped by 2 bases and J by 6 bases, with 9 bases between them. This CDR3 has 13 amino acids. CDR3: CATSDSQGHGYTF. The CDR3 DNA is TGTGCCACCAGTGATTCGCAGGGTCATGGCTACACCTTC.

This clonotype was seen repeatedly, ten times or more. The chain joins TRBV25-1 to TRBJ2-1; a possible D gene is TRBD1 (6 bases). The germline V gene encodes CDR1 MGHDK and CDR2 SYGVNS. The CDR3 contains 15 residues. Trimming pared 3 bases from V and 2 bases from J, leaving 11 bases between. Here the CDR3 DNA reads TGTGCCAGCAGTGAGATCAGGGGACCCTACAATGAGCAGTTCTTC. It is translated as CASSEIRGPYNEQFF.

This clonotype was seen ten or more times. The J gene is TRBJ2-3, the V gene TRBV7-3, with D perhaps matching TRBD1 (6 bases). The CDR3 loop spans 15 amino acids. CDR1 and CDR2 from the germline V gene are SGHTA and FQGTGA. V was shortened by 5 bases and J by 1 base, with 13 bases between the two germline ends. The CDR3 DNA reads TGTGCCAGCAGCAAGGGGGTTTCCCGCACAGATACGCAGTATTTT. This encodes CASSKGVSRTDTQYF.

This clonotype was detected a few times. Possible read error: a much larger clone is one base away. Here the CDR3 DNA reads TGTGCCAGCAGCCGCGCCGACGACGCAGATACGCAGTATTTT. Translation: CASSRADDADTQYF. The rearrangement uses TRBV5-5 and TRBJ2-3, with no clear D. The V gene's germline CDR1 is SGHKS and CDR2 YYEKEE (reference sequence). This CDR3 has 14 amino acids. V shed 4 bases and J shed 4 bases, with 13 bases lying between them.

Only a few counts were recorded for this clonotype. The CDR3 DNA sequence: TGTGCCTGGAGTCTAGCGGGAGGCCCCAATACGCAGTATTTT. Amino acid sequence: CAWSLAGGPNTQYF. The chain couples TRBV30 to TRBJ2-3; 11 bases line up with TRBD2. Germline values: CDR1 GTSNPN, CDR2 SVGIG (reference sequence). The CDR3 is 14 residues long. V lost 2 bases to trimming and J lost 7 bases; unmatched junction nucleotides: 5.

CDR3 in DNA: TGTGCCAGCAGCGGGACAGGGGGCCATTCACCCCTCCACTTT. Translating gives CASSGTGGHSPLHF. This chain connects TRBV7-3 to TRBJ1-6; TRBD1 agrees at 12 bases. V was clipped by 5 bases and J by 8 bases; unmatched bases: 1. CDR3 size: 14 residues. Germline V lookup: CDR1 SGHTA, CDR2 FQGTGA.

This clonotype was seen at least ten times. This chain joins TRBV24-1 and TRBJ1-5; 8 bases agree with TRBD1. Germline assignment: CDR1 KGHDR and CDR2 SFDVKD. The CDR3 contains 16 residues. Germline trimming cut 4 bases from V and 4 bases from J; bases unmatched to any gene: 8. The CDR3 nucleotides read TGTGCCACCAGTGACCCCCGACAGGGGAGAAATCAGCCCCAGCATTTT. Its protein is CATSDPRQGRNQPQHF.

This clonotype was recorded many times. V and J are TRBV27 and TRBJ1-5; tentatively, D is TRBD1 (5 bases). Germline V gene data show CDR1 as MNHEY and CDR2 as SMNVEV (reference sequence). CDR3 length: 13 amino acids. The V gene lost 3 bases and the J gene lost 10 bases, with 13 bases spanning the gap. The CDR3 here is CASSLGGGYPQHF. DNA of the CDR3: TGTGCCAGCAGTTTGGGCGGGGGATATCCCCAGCATTTT.

This clonotype turned up a few times. A clone one base away is much larger, so this may be a read error. J is TRBJ2-3 and V is TRBV20-1, with D hard to call. The germline CDR1 and CDR2 sequences are DFQATT and SNEGSKA (reference sequence). The CDR3 runs 12 residues. The CDR3 coding sequence is TGCAGTGCGGGTCCTGTTACACATACGCCGTATTTT. It translates to CSAGPVTHTPYF.

V and J are TRBV25-1 and TRBJ2-5; D is possibly TRBD1 (5 bases). The CDR3 extends over 16 amino acids. The V gene's germline CDR1 is MGHDK and CDR2 SYGVNS. Between the trimmed V and J ends, which lost 2 bases and 0 bases, there was a span of 13 bases. CDR3: CASSESRGRDQETQYF. The CDR3 coding sequence is TGTGCCAGCAGTGAAAGTAGGGGCCGTGACCAAGAGACCCAGTACTTC. The full variable domain, with the rest looked up from reference TRBV25-1 and TRBJ2-5, is EADIYQTPRYLVIGTGKKITLECSQTMGHDKMYWYQQDPGMELHLIHYSYGVNSTEKGDLSSESTVSRIRTEHFPLTLESARPSHTSQYLCASSESRGRDQETQYFGPGTRLLVL.

In the case of this clonotype: The germline gene is not matched at one end of the junction; a read error may be the cause. The chain carries TRBV7-9 and TRBJ1-1, with 7 bases aligning to TRBD1. The CDR3 consists of 15 residues. The germline V gene has CDR1 SEHNR and CDR2 FQNEAQ (reference sequence). CDR3 DNA sequence: TGTGCCAGCAGCCCTCCGGACAGGAAGAACCCTGAAGCTTTCTTT. This translates into CASSPPDRKNPEAFF.

The table lists this clonotype with a few counts. The V call is TRBV6-6, the J call TRBJ1-5; D perhaps matches TRBD1 (6 bases). The V and J ends lost 6 bases and 0 bases respectively, with 12 bases between them. This CDR3 region has 15 residues. Germline CDR1 MNHNY, CDR2 SVGAGI (reference sequence). CDR3 DNA sequence: TGTGCCAGCAGAGGGGGGGACTATAGCAATCAGCCCCAGCATTTT. This encodes CASRGGDYSNQPQHF.

Details on this clonotype: Being one base from a much bigger clone, this may be a read error. The gene calls are TRBV9 and TRBJ2-7, with a tentative D call TRBD2 (6 bases). The length of the CDR3 is 16 residues. The germline CDR1 and CDR2 sequences are SGDLS and YYNGEE. The ends were cut back, 5 bases at V and 3 bases at J, with 21 bases in the middle. CDR3 amino acids: CASSLVRDSRLYEQYF. The CDR3 DNA reads TGTGCCAGCAGTTTAGTCCGGGACTCGCGCCTCTACGAGCAGTACTTC.

This clonotype was detected ten times or more. CDR3 in amino acids: CASSPSGNGELFF. In nucleotides, the CDR3 is TGTGCCAGTAGTCCTAGCGGGAACGGGGAGCTGTTTTTT. The chain carries TRBV19 and TRBJ2-2; 9 nucleotides match TRBD2. The junction had 2 bases not matched to a gene; V was cut back by 5 bases and J by 7 bases. In germline, CDR1 is LNHDA, CDR2 SQIVND (reference sequence). The CDR3 is 13 residues long.

For this clonotype: This could be a read error, since a much larger clone is one nucleotide away. J is TRBJ2-7 and V is TRBV12-3 or TRBV12-4; D gene uncertain. The CDR3 covers 14 residues. The germline V and J ends were trimmed by 2 bases and 3 bases, with 11 bases remaining between them. The CDR3, as DNA: TGTGCCAGCAGTTTACCCCCTGTTGGCTACGAGCAGTACTTC. Its protein product is CASSLPPVGYEQYF.

The rearrangement links TRBV2 to TRBJ2-2; perhaps TRBD2 as D (5 bases). V was cut by 4 bases and J by 0 bases, with 9 bases left in between. Germline assignment: CDR1 SNHLY and CDR2 FYNNEI. CDR3 length: 15 amino acids. CDR3 nucleotide sequence: TGTGCCAGCAGTGTTAGAGGGACGAACACCGGGGAGCTGTTTTTT. Amino acids: CASSVRGTNTGELFF.

V usage is TRBV19 and J usage is TRBJ1-5; D remains unclear. V lost 7 bases and J 1 base, leaving 2 bases between the germline ends. Germline V gene sequence: CDR1 LNHDA, CDR2 SQIVND (reference sequence). The CDR3 totals 11 residues. The CDR3 region has the DNA TGTGCCAGTACCAGCAATCAGCCCCAGCATTTT. The encoded protein is CASTSNQPQHF.

Notes on this clonotype: This could be a read error, since a much larger clone is one nucleotide away. The CDR3 DNA follows: TGCAGTGCTAGTCCGCGGGGGCTGACCCCAGAGACCCAGTACTTC. It encodes CSASPRGLTPETQYF. The chain couples TRBV20-1 to TRBJ2-5; perhaps TRBD2 as D (7 bases). The CDR3 is 15 residues long. Trimming shortened V by 3 bases and J by 4 bases, and 18 bases separated the two germline ends. Per germline, CDR1 DFQATT and CDR2 SNEGSKA (reference sequence).

The sample holds one count of this clonotype. It is unclear where the CDR3 begins or ends on the DNA, so no DNA is shown, and the CDR3 is as TCRdb lists it. The chain couples TRBV9 to TRBJ1-3. The CDR3 extends over 15 residues, inclusive of both ends. Germline V CDR1 and CDR2: SGDLS, YYNGEE. CDR3: CASSVAPGSGSTTYF.

This clonotype turned up a few times. This sequence joins TRBV20-1 and TRBJ2-4; possible D gene TRBD2, 6 bases. CDR1 and CDR2 from the germline V gene are DFQATT and SNEGSKA (reference sequence). The ends were cut back, 2 bases at V and 3 bases at J, with 17 bases in the middle. This CDR3 contains 16 residues. The CDR3 DNA is TGCAGTGCTAGAAAGGCGGCTAGCGCCGACAAAAACATTCAGTACTTC. It translates to CSARKAASADKNIQYF.